This TCR beta chain was documented in a study of T cell repertoires in cytomegalovirus infection. Whole-study context: Carrying CMV and the relevant HLA type showed in public TCR beta signatures. Study results and limitations: Summed frequency of shared TCR beta families picked out CMV carriers who also had the relevant HLA. The ex vivo response showed dominance by HLA-C-restricted CMV-specific TCR beta clonotypes.

Points on this clonotype: Its target is unknown.

From germline, CDR1 is SGHDT and CDR2 YYEEEE. The CDR3 sequence is 15 residues long. V shed 3 bases and J shed 4 bases, with 16 bases lying between them. TCRdb recomputed calls from the reads with MiXCR, one row per CDR3 protein. The data show roughly 920,000 distinct CDR3 sequences, with 30% to 40% seen just once and under 15% held by the top ten. The chain combines TRBV5-6 with TRBJ1-1; no firm D call. This sequence was found in a human donor in good health (CMV status not recorded). Some clones in this sample may be carry-over from other donors' samples. Material: cultured CD8+ T cells from PBMCs, obtained from culture after CMV antigen stimulation. CDR3 loop: CASSSTIGASTEAFF. The CDR3 nucleotides read TGTGCCAGCAGCTCCACGATAGGCGCGAGCACTGAAGCTTTCTTT. The variable domain in full, completed from reference TRBV5-6 and TRBJ1-1, reads DAGVTQSPTHLIKTRGQQVTLRCSPKSGHDTVSWYQQALGQGPQFIFQYYEEEERQRGNFPDRFSGHQFPNYSSELNVNALLLGDSALYLCASSSTIGASTEAFFGQGTRLTVV.